The source of this T cell receptor beta chain is a study of PD-1 blockade in classical Hodgkin lymphoma. CDR1 and CDR2 (germline): SGHRS, YFSETQ. The length of the CDR3 is 18 residues. J lost 3 bases, V lost 0 bases, and 11 bases had no gene match. Study findings and constraints: By C4D1, CD4+ diversity increased significantly, especially in complete responders. Reasons behind the repertoire differences stay unclear, perhaps disease activity or earlier therapy.

The time point was: cycle 4 day 1 (C4D1), after around six weeks of nivolumab. Relapse after autologous stem cell transplantation occurred in every patient, and brentuximab vedotin exposure varied. Sequencing was performed with immunoSEQ multiplex PCR; in TCRdb, only in-frame clones are kept and a portion is missing. The table lists about 21,000 clones, around 81% of them singletons. This clone was counted a single time. The antigen remains undetermined. The chain uses TRBV5-1 and TRBJ2-2; TRBD2 agrees at 7 bases. The TCR originated in a human donor with classical Hodgkin lymphoma. Sequencing was performed on peripheral blood mononuclear cells (PBMCs), taken before the fourth cycle of nivolumab. The CDR3 coding sequence is TGCGCCAGCAGCTTGGATATGATGGCTAGCGGATACACCGGGGAGCTGTTTTTT. Translated, it gives CASSLDMMASGYTGELFF. Variable domain in full (rest from reference TRBV5-1 and TRBJ2-2): KAGVTQTPRYLIKTRGQQVTLSCSPISGHRSVSWYQQTPGQGLQFLFEYFSETQRNKGNFPGRFSGRQFSNSRSEMNVSTLELGDSALYLCASSLDMMASGYTGELFFGEGSRLTVL.